This T cell receptor (beta chain) was identified in a study of T-cell reconstitution after alpha-beta-depleted transplantation in children. CDR3 length: 12 amino acids. The germline gives CDR1 SGHDT, CDR2 YYEEEE. Unmatched junction bases numbered 3, after V lost 5 bases and J lost 5 bases. For TCRbeta, the library was prepared with unique molecular identifiers. TCRdb analysed the PCR reads with MiXCR anew, one entry per CDR3 protein. The profile covers 150,000 to 200,000 distinct CDR3 sequences, with more than 6.5% appearing a single time and around 3.1% taken by the ten largest. This clonotype was counted at least ten times.

This specimen consisted of PBMCs from the stem cell graft donor, obtained from the stem cell graft. The receptor's source is a human donor who donated a stem cell graft to a child with Wiskott-Aldrich syndrome. The chain is built from TRBV5-6 and TRBJ2-5; 7 bases align to TRBD1. CDR3 DNA: TGTGCCAGCAGACAGGGGAGCGAGACCCAGTACTTC. As protein: CASRQGSETQYF.